The next 26 T cell receptor beta chains were all read from a single sample in a study of T cells in Graves' hyperthyroidism and ophthalmopathy. From RNA transcripts, TCR beta CDR3 regions were amplified. Researchers ran a first-round RT-PCR on the TCR CDR3 using the HTBI primer set. TCRdb called the multiplex PCR reads again in MiXCR, with one record for every CDR3 protein. The sample has 450,000 to 600,000 distinct CDR3 sequences; approximately 20% are singletons. The material sequenced was blood. These receptor sequences come from a man aged 35-49 years with Graves' ophthalmopathy.

V usage is TRBV11-2 and J usage is TRBJ2-7; possibly TRBD1 for D (5 bases). This CDR3 has 12 residues. Germline loops: CDR1 SGHAT, CDR2 FQNNGV. V was pared by 5 bases and J by 8 bases, with 13 bases between. This CDR3 is CASSPTDTQQYF. The CDR3, as DNA: TGTGCCAGCAGCCCCACGGACACTCAGCAGTACTTC.

This clonotype was seen ten or more times. The chain employs TRBV11-2 and TRBJ2-5, with D possibly matching TRBD2 (5 bases). The CDR3 consists of 14 residues. CDR1 is SGHAT, CDR2 FQNNGV, per germline. Deletions cut 5 bases from V and 4 bases from J, with 14 bases between. CDR3 residues: CASSVELGTETQYF. CDR3 in DNA: TGTGCCAGCAGCGTTGAACTAGGAACAGAGACCCAGTACTTC.

This clonotype was observed at least ten times. V and J are TRBV28 and TRBJ1-4; 7 bases fit TRBD1. The V and J ends lost 4 bases and 8 bases, in that order; junction bases with no gene match: 10. Germline assignment: CDR1 MDHEN and CDR2 SYDVKM. CDR3 length equals 15 residues. CDR3: CASSSPGTEWEKLFF. As DNA, the CDR3 is TGTGCCAGCAGTTCCCCCGGGACAGAGTGGGAAAAACTGTTTTTT.

This rearrangement joins TRBV18 to TRBJ1-1; D gene ambiguous. In germline, CDR1 is KGHSH, CDR2 LQKENI. The CDR3 sequence is 20 residues long. V was shortened by 0 bases and J by 1 base, with 24 bases between the two germline ends. CDR3 bases: TGTGCCAGCTCACCACCGTCCCGTGCAGGTCGAGACTTTGGGAACACTGAAGCTTTCTTT. The encoded protein is CASSPPSRAGRDFGNTEAFF.

There are a few counts of this clonotype. This rearrangement joins TRBV4-2 to TRBJ2-7, with 8 bases identical to TRBD2. This CDR3 spans 16 amino acids. Trimming at V came to 4 bases and at J to 5 bases, leaving 13 bases not matched to a gene. Germline CDR1 and CDR2: LGHNA and YNFKEQ. CDR3 loop: CASSPGLVYDGDEQYF. The CDR3 nucleotides are TGTGCCAGCAGCCCGGGACTAGTTTATGATGGAGACGAGCAGTACTTC.

This clonotype showed up just a few times. The genes are TRBV13 and TRBJ1-1; 7 positions match TRBD1. The V gene's germline CDR1 is PRHDT and CDR2 FYEKMQ (reference sequence). J was trimmed by 2 bases and V by 5 bases; bases with no gene match: 11. This CDR3 contains 16 residues. The CDR3 here is CASSHRLKGANTEAFF. In DNA, the CDR3 is TGTGCCAGCAGCCACCGCCTGAAGGGGGCAAACACTGAAGCTTTCTTT.

The rearrangement joins TRBV12-3 or TRBV12-4 to TRBJ2-2, with D unresolved. Trimming pared 5 bases from V and 8 bases from J, leaving 12 bases between. CDR3 length: 13 residues. CDR3 loop: CASSPRVEGELFF. The CDR3 bases are TGTGCCAGCAGTCCCCGAGTTGAAGGGGAGCTGTTTTTT.

The rearrangement links TRBV4-1 to TRBJ2-1; D not certain. Germline assignment: CDR1 MGHRA and CDR2 YSYEKL. This CDR3 region has 13 residues. V shed 2 bases and J shed 5 bases, with 7 bases lying between them. The CDR3: CASSQPADNEQFF. The CDR3, as DNA: TGCGCCAGCAGCCAACCGGCAGACAATGAGCAGTTCTTC.

The rearrangement joins TRBV6-2 or TRBV6-3 to TRBJ2-7, with a weak D call TRBD2 (5 bases). V lost 11 bases, J lost 2 bases, and 10 bases lay in between. Germline CDR1 and CDR2: MNHEY and SVGEGT. This CDR3 contains 11 residues. The chain's CDR3 is CAVGGTYEQYF. CDR3 DNA: TGTGCCGTCGGAGGAACCTACGAGCAGTACTTC.

The chain is built from TRBV20-1 and TRBJ1-1; 8 bases fit TRBD1. Germline trimming cut 2 bases from V and 5 bases from J; bases unmatched to any gene: 7. CDR1 and CDR2 (germline): DFQATT, SNEGSKA (reference sequence). The CDR3 is made up of 14 amino acids. The CDR3 region has the DNA TGCAGTGCTAGACCCCAGGGGGCGAGGACTGAAGCTTTCTTT. Translation gives CSARPQGARTEAFF.

The V and J genes are TRBV28 and TRBJ1-2; D ambiguous. The CDR3 runs to 14 residues. Trimming removed 4 bases at V and 4 bases at J, with 13 bases between. CDR1 is MDHEN, CDR2 SYDVKM, per germline. The CDR3 nucleotides are TGTGCCAGCAGTTCACATACAGTCTCCTATGGCTACACCTTC. Amino acid sequence: CASSSHTVSYGYTF.

The table lists this clonotype with a few counts. The chain has TRBV6-1 and TRBJ1-3, with D uncertain. The CDR3 has 18 amino acids. CDR1 and CDR2 from the germline V gene are MNHNS and SASEGT. V shed 6 bases and J shed 2 bases, with 23 bases lying between them. For the CDR3, the DNA is TGTGCCAGCAGGGAATATGCCGCCCAATTCAAGACTGGAAACACCATATATTTT. Amino acid sequence: CASREYAAQFKTGNTIYF.

This clonotype is medium-sized within its sample. This chain uses TRBV5-1 with TRBJ2-1; 7 bases map to TRBD1. The CDR3 totals 14 residues. Germline CDR1 and CDR2: SGHRS and YFSETQ. V gave up 6 bases and J gave up 5 bases; unmatched junction bases: 8. The CDR3 reads CASTRQGLDNEQFF. Written as DNA, the CDR3 is TGCGCCAGCACTAGACAGGGTCTGGACAATGAGCAGTTCTTC.

On this clonotype itself: A much larger clone differs by one base, so this may be a read error. This chain uses TRBV7-2 with TRBJ2-7; 7 positions match TRBD1. Losses at the gene ends were 5 bases for V and 3 bases for J; bases not matched to a gene: 4. Germline V gene data show CDR1 as SGHTA and CDR2 as FQGNSA. CDR3 length equals 13 residues. The CDR3 DNA reads as TGTGCCAGCAGCCCTCACAGGGGCTACGAGCAGTACTTC. Translating gives CASSPHRGYEQYF.

In this sample, this clonotype turned up a few times. The chain couples TRBV18 to TRBJ2-1; D unclear. The CDR3 contains 14 residues. Germline-derived CDR1 and CDR2 are KGHSH and LQKENI. V lost 6 bases and J 2 bases, leaving 11 bases between the germline ends. In DNA, the CDR3 is TGTGCCAGCTCTCCGCCGAGCACCTACAATGAGCAGTTCTTC. It translates to CASSPPSTYNEQFF.

This clonotype was observed a handful of times. The genes are TRBV7-9 and TRBJ2-7; D may correspond to TRBD1 or TRBD2 (5 bases each). The CDR3 length is 18 residues. Between the trimmed V and J ends, which lost 1 base and 4 bases, there was a span of 23 bases. CDR1 is SEHNR and CDR2 is FQNEAQ in the germline V gene (reference sequence). For the CDR3, the DNA is TGTGCCAGCAGCTTAGTAGTAGGCCGTGGGACGGGGAAGTACGAGCAGTACTTC. It specifies CASSLVVGRGTGKYEQYF.

This clonotype came up a few times. The J gene is TRBJ2-3, the V gene TRBV28; D gene uncertain. Per the germline V gene, CDR1 is MDHEN and CDR2 is SYDVKM. There are 15 residues in the CDR3. V was pared by 7 bases and J by 4 bases, with 18 bases between. The CDR3 region is CASTSGKGSPDTQYF. The CDR3 nucleotides read TGTGCCAGCACCTCTGGAAAGGGATCCCCAGATACGCAGTATTTT.

This chain joins TRBV10-3 and TRBJ1-1; D perhaps matches TRBD1 (5 bases). The CDR3 is 14 residues long. In germline, CDR1 is ENHRY, CDR2 SYGVKD. V lost 8 bases and J lost 4, with 17 bases in between. This chain's CDR3 is CAIDKRGDGTEAFF. The CDR3 coding sequence is TGTGCCATCGATAAACGGGGGGACGGCACTGAAGCTTTCTTT.

This clonotype was seen at least ten times. The chain combines TRBV9 with TRBJ2-3, with a tentative D call TRBD2 (6 bases). Between the trimmed V and J ends, which lost 3 bases and 6 bases, there was a span of 8 bases. Germline V lookup: CDR1 SGDLS, CDR2 YYNGEE. The CDR3 is 12 amino acids. The CDR3 DNA sequence: TGTGCCAGCAGCGACGGAGGGGATACGCAGTATTTT. It encodes CASSDGGDTQYF.

This clonotype was detected only a few times. The chain has TRBV7-9 and TRBJ2-5; D uncertain. Trimming removed 1 base from V and 5 bases from J, with 8 bases in between. The length of the CDR3 is 13 residues. CDR1 SEHNR and CDR2 FQNEAQ come from the germline V gene (reference sequence). The DNA for the CDR3 is TGTGCCAGCAGCTTAGACGCCGGGGAGACCCAGTACTTC. Encoded protein: CASSLDAGETQYF.

This chain uses TRBV30 with TRBJ1-1; tentative D call: TRBD1 (5 bases). The germline CDR1 and CDR2 sequences are GTSNPN and SVGIG (reference sequence). The V end was cut by 5 bases, the J end by 5 bases, with 18 bases between. This CDR3 has 14 residues. CDR3 bases: TGTGCCTGGGCGTTAGGCGGGGCGAGGACTGAAGCTTTCTTT. This codes for CAWALGGARTEAFF.

This clonotype showed up just a few times. The rearrangement uses TRBV12-3 or TRBV12-4 and TRBJ1-6; D is undetermined. The CDR3 runs to 15 residues. Between the trimmed V and J ends, which lost 6 bases and 5 bases, there was a span of 14 bases. Here the CDR3 reads CASRSRRPNNSPLHF. The DNA of the CDR3 is TGTGCCAGCAGGTCCCGGCGGCCCAATAATTCACCCCTCCACTTT.

In its sample, this clonotype was seen many times. The V call is TRBV11-3, the J call TRBJ2-7; D remains unclear. The CDR3 is made up of 12 amino acids. V shed 5 bases and J shed 6 bases, with 11 bases lying between them. Germline CDR1 reads SGHNT; CDR2 reads YENEEA. CDR3 in amino acids: CASSPPGCEQYF. Written as DNA, the CDR3 is TGTGCCAGCAGCCCCCCGGGTTGCGAGCAGTACTTC.

V gene TRBV20-1 combines with J gene TRBJ2-2; D may be TRBD2 (5 bases). This CDR3 is built from 15 residues. Trimming took off 3 bases at V and 2 bases at J, with 13 bases between the two ends. The germline V gene has CDR1 DFQATT and CDR2 SNEGSKA (reference sequence). CDR3 DNA sequence: TGCAGTGCTAGGGAGCCACGGGATAACACCGGGGAGCTGTTTTTT. Its protein is CSAREPRDNTGELFF.

This clonotype was seen ten or more times. This chain joins TRBV5-1 and TRBJ2-1; 9 bases map to TRBD2. The V and J ends lost 4 bases and 4 bases, in that order; junction bases with no gene match: 9. The CDR3 length is 16 residues. CDR1 SGHRS and CDR2 YFSETQ come from the germline V gene. The CDR3 reads CASSTPGLAAYNEQFF. The CDR3 DNA sequence: TGCGCCAGCAGCACTCCGGGACTAGCAGCTTACAATGAGCAGTTCTTC. Using reference TRBV5-1 and TRBJ2-1 for the parts outside the CDR3, the full variable domain is KAGVTQTPRYLIKTRGQQVTLSCSPISGHRSVSWYQQTPGQGLQFLFEYFSETQRNKGNFPGRFSGRQFSNSRSEMNVSTLELGDSALYLCASSTPGLAAYNEQFFGPGTRLTVL.

In this sample, this clonotype turned up once. The chain carries TRBV29-1 and TRBJ2-2, with D perhaps matching TRBD1 or TRBD2 (6 bases each). Germline CDR1 reads SQVTM; CDR2 reads ANQGSEA. Trimming shortened V by 7 bases and J by 7 bases, and 25 bases separated the two germline ends. The CDR3 is made up of 16 amino acids. In DNA, the CDR3 is TGCAGCGGGGGGTCTACTAGCTCAAAGGGGGGCGGGGAGCTGTTTTTT. This sequence encodes CSGGSTSSKGGGELFF.